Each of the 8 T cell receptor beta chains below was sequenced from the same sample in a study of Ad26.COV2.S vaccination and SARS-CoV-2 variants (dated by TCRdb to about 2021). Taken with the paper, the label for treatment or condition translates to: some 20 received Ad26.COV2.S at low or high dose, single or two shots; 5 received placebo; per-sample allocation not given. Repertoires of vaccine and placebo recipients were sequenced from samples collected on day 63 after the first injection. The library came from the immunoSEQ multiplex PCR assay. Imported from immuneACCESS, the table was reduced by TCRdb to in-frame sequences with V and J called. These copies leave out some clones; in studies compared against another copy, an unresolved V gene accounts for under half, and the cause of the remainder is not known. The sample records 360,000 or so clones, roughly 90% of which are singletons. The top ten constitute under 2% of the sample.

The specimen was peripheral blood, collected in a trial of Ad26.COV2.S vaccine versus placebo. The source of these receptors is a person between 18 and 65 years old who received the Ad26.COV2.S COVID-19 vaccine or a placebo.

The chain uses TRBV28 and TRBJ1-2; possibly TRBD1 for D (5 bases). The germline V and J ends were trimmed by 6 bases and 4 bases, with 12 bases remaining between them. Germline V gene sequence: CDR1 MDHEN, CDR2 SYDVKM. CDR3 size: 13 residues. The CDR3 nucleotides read TGTGCCAGCAGAGAGGACACCGCCTATGGCTACACCTTC. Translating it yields CASREDTAYGYTF.

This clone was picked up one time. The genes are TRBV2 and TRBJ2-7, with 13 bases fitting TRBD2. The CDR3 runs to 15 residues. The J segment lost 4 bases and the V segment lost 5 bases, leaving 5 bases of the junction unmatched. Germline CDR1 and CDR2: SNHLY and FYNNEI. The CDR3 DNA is TGTGCCAGCAGTCCTACTAGCGGGAGGGCATACGAGCAGTACTTC. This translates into CASSPTSGRAYEQYF.

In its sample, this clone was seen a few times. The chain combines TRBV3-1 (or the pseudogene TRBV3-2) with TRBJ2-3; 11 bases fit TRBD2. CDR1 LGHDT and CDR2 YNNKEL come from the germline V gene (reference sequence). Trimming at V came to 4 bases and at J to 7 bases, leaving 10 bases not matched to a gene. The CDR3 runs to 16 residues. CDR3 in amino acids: CASSPGPLAGENTQYF. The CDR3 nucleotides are TGTGCCAGCAGCCCCGGCCCACTAGCGGGAGAAAATACGCAGTATTTT.

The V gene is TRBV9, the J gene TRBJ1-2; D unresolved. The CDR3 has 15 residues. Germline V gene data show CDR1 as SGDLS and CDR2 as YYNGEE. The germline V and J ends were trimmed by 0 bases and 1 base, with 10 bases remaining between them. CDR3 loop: CASSVASGYNYGYTF. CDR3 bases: TGTGCCAGCAGCGTAGCCTCAGGCTATAACTATGGCTACACCTTC.

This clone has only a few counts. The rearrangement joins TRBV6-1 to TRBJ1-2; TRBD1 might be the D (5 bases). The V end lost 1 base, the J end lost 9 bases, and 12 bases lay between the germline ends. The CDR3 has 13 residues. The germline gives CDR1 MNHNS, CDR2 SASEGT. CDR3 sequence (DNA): TGTGCCAGCAGTGAAGAAGCAGGGAAGAGCTACACCTTC. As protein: CASSEEAGKSYTF.

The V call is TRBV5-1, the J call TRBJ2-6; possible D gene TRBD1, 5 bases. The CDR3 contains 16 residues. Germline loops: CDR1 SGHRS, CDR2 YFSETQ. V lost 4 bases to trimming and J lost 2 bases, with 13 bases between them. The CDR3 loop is CASSQQGPPGANVLTF. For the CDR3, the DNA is TGCGCCAGCAGCCAGCAGGGCCCTCCTGGGGCCAACGTCCTGACTTTC.

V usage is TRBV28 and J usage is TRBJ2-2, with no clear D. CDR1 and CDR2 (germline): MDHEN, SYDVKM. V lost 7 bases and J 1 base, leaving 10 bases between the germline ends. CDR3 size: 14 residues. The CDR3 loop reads CASTGLLNTGELFF. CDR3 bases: TGTGCCAGCACTGGGCTTCTGAACACCGGGGAGCTGTTTTTT.

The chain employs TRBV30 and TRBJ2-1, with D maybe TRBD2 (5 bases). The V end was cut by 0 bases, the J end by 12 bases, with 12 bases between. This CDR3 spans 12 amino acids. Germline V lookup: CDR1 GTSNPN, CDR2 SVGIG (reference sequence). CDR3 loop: CAWSVRRLRQFF. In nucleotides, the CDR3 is TGTGCCTGGAGTGTAAGGAGGCTACGGCAGTTCTTC.